These T cell receptor beta chains were read from a single sample in a study of control samples from healthy donors and cancer patients. Repertoires were generated with immunoSEQ multiplex PCR, while TCRdb's copy carries only in-frame clones and drops some. The sample yields over 150,000 clones, approximately 94% seen once. Input material: blood. The receptors were sampled from a man between 35 and 55 years old in good health. CDR3s leave out the opening cysteine and the closing phenylalanine or tryptophan.

>TRBV4-1
ASSLGGEGSPLH
>TRBV6-5
ASSYRGLGNTIY
>TRBV5-1
ASSLEGQGNGYT
>TRBV7-9
ASSLGAGSGYT
>TRBV27
ASSLDFQSSYEQY
>TRBV20-1
SASGQRGRTVQF
>TRBV4-1
ASSQDHPGDYEQY
>TRBV27
ASSLSIWDHTQY
>TRBV24-1
ATSDPWTGGGYEQF
>TRBV28
ASSLRRATEAF
>TRBV3-1/TRBV3-2
ASSQGTLNTEAF
>TRBV7-2
ASSLVAGFYEQY
>TRBV2
ASSDRGMSTEAF
>TRBV19
ATGQGLDGYT
>TRBV15
ATSRVRGPYNEQF
>TRBV2
ASSTPYEQY
>TRBV30
AWSEGYQPQH
>TRBV19
ASSMGEWGSPLH
>TRBV5-4
ASSKPGRAATDTQY
>TRBV9
ASSPGTGENSPLH
>TRBV28
ASSNPDHPNQPQH
>TRBV27
ASSPTGGNTEAF
>TRBV28
ASRKGQGQIEKLF
>TRBV11-3
ASSPGGAQETQY
>TRBV2
ASTGNGRGNYGYT